The present T cell receptor (beta chain) was sequenced within a study of cytomegalovirus exposure and HLA in healthy donors. The CDR3 consists of 15 residues. Trimming shortened V by 0 bases and J by 0 bases, and 7 bases separated the two germline ends. Germline CDR1 and CDR2: SGHKS and YYEKEE (reference sequence). This table comes from immunoSEQ multiplex PCR, and its TCRdb copy is limited to in-frame clones, with some not included. Seen here are fewer than 120,000 clones, around 90% observed once, and the top ten hold 1.5% to 2%. This clonotype was sampled from a woman under 30 in good health and CMV-seronegative. The V and J genes are TRBV5-5 and TRBJ1-5; D is ambiguous. The sample consisted of PBMCs. CDR3 sequence reads: CASSLGGNSNQPQHF. Here the CDR3 DNA reads TGTGCCAGCAGCTTGGGAGGGAATAGCAATCAGCCCCAGCATTTT.